This TCR beta chain was captured in a study of PD-L1 blockade in urothelial cancer. Study overall: The patients' atezolizumab therapy, 1,200 mg intravenously every 3 weeks, started in about 2014. Treatment start was followed by blood analysis at 3 weeks (second dose) and again at 6 weeks.

Clones were read by immunoSEQ multiplex PCR, and TCRdb kept only the in-frame ones, dropping some. The sample has 30,000 to 40,000 clones, over 75% seen once; the top ten hold roughly 14%. This clone was recorded a few times. Time point meaning: pretreatment peripheral blood. The sequence was obtained from a man in his 60s with urothelial cancer. Sequenced here: PBMCs, sampled around atezolizumab (anti-PD-L1) treatment.

Here the CDR3 reads CAWSTTIPNTEAFF. The CDR3 region has the DNA TGTGCCTGGAGTACTACCATCCCGAACACTGAAGCTTTCTTT. The rearrangement links TRBV30 to TRBJ1-1; D not resolved. Trimming cost V 2 bases and J 1 base, with 11 bases left between them. CDR1 GTSNPN and CDR2 SVGIG come from the germline V gene (reference sequence). This CDR3 contains 14 residues. Complete variable domain (other parts from reference TRBV30 and TRBJ1-1): SQTIHQWPATLVQPVGSPLSLECTVEGTSNPNLYWYRQAAGRGLQLLFYSVGIGQISSEVPQNLSASRPQDRQFILSSKKLLLSDSGFYLCAWSTTIPNTEAFFGQGTRLTVV.